The clone carrying this TCR beta chain has at least ten counts. Its specificity is unknown. With a J-beta primer mix and a sample-barcoded 5' primer, a second PCR ran 7 to 11 cycles. A single record per CDR3 protein comes from TCRdb applying MiXCR to the 5' RACE reads. The sample includes approximately 700,000 distinct CDR3 sequences, about 34% seen only once; the top ten take roughly 14%. In germline, CDR1 is LGHNA, CDR2 YSLEER. The CDR3 sequence is 17 residues long. With 0 bases clipped from V and 3 bases from J, the junction kept 7 bases outside the gene matches. This record comes from a study of blood T cells in healthy people across ages. Overall study findings and caveats: Per million T cells, TCR beta diversity dropped about linearly as age rose. Diversity estimated from one million T cells was considered an underestimate.

Individuals who donated were healthy Caucasians from Russia aged roughly 6 to 100. The V gene is TRBV4-3, the J gene TRBJ2-3; 9 bases map to TRBD2. Input material: blood. The receptor was derived from a woman older than 75 in good health. Here the CDR3 reads CASSQDGGRGGTDTQYF. In DNA, the CDR3 is TGCGCCAGCAGCCAAGATGGAGGGCGGGGGGGAACAGATACGCAGTATTTT.